Below are 16 T cell receptor beta chains sequenced from a single sample in a study of T-cell reconstitution after alpha-beta-depleted transplantation in children. Unique molecular identifiers were incorporated into the prepared TCRbeta library. TCRdb processed the PCR reads anew with MiXCR; each CDR3 protein has one entry. The sample contains hundreds of thousands of distinct CDR3 sequences, roughly 14% of which appear only once. The sequencing used PBMCs, collected before TCRalphabeta/CD19-depleted stem cell transplant. Source of these receptors: a girl aged 2 to 9 with congenital amegakaryocytic thrombocytopenia, due to receive a stem cell transplant.

As for this clonotype: A read error is possible here, since a much larger clone lies one base away. This chain joins TRBV12-3 or TRBV12-4 and TRBJ2-1, with TRBD2 identical over 10 bases. The CDR3 sequence is 15 residues long. For the CDR3, the DNA is TGTGCCAGCAGCCTAGCGGGAGAAGTGGTGGATGAGCAGTCCTTC. Its translation is CASSLAGEVVDEQSF.

This clonotype was observed at least ten times. This chain joins TRBV5-6 and TRBJ1-2; the match to TRBD1 covers 7 bases. J gave up 3 bases and V 3 bases, and 2 bases lay outside the gene matches. This CDR3 spans 13 amino acids. Germline-derived CDR1 and CDR2 are SGHDT and YYEEEE. The CDR3 region has the DNA TGTGCCAGCAGCTCGGACAGGTACTATGGCTACACCTTC. It codes for CASSSDRYYGYTF.

Ten or more counts support this clonotype. The chain has TRBV20-1 and TRBJ2-1, with 7 bases identical to TRBD1. Germline V gene lookup returns CDR1 DFQATT and CDR2 SNEGSKA (reference sequence). V shed 2 bases, J shed 2 bases, and the junction held 3 bases outside the gene matches. CDR3 length: 14 amino acids. CDR3 nucleotides: TGCAGTGCTAGAATGACAGGGCCCTACAATGAGCAGTTCTTC. Encoded protein: CSARMTGPYNEQFF.

This clonotype was observed a handful of times. V and J are TRBV29-1 and TRBJ1-2; D is undetermined. Trimming cost V 4 bases and J 7 bases, with 19 bases left between them. The length of the CDR3 is 14 residues. Germline V lookup: CDR1 SQVTM, CDR2 ANQGSEA. The CDR3 bases are TGCAGCGTTGGGGAGACCCCAAATGGTGGTGGCTACACCTTC. It translates to CSVGETPNGGGYTF.

In its sample, this clonotype was seen once. A much bigger clone sits one base away, suggesting this may be a read error. The rearrangement joins TRBV3-1 to TRBJ2-2, with 9 bases fitting TRBD2. CDR1 is LGHDT, CDR2 YNNKEL, per germline (reference sequence). The CDR3 is 13 amino acids. The V and J ends lost 8 bases and 7 bases, in that order; junction bases with no gene match: 5. The CDR3: CASWTSESGELFF. CDR3 nucleotides: TGTGCCAGCTGGACTAGCGAGAGCGGGGAGCTGTTTTTT.

Turning to this clonotype: This may come from a read error, since a much larger clone is one base off. The chain uses TRBV20-1 and TRBJ2-1; the match to TRBD2 covers 9 bases. Germline loops: CDR1 DFQATT, CDR2 SNEGSKA (reference sequence). This CDR3 region has 13 residues. The CDR3 here is CSARLAGHNEQLF. For the CDR3, the DNA is TGCAGTGCTAGGCTAGCGGGACACAATGAGCAGCTCTTC.

This clonotype was seen only a few times. The chain is built from TRBV7-2 and TRBJ1-2; no definite D call. The CDR3 has 13 residues. The germline V gene has CDR1 SGHTA and CDR2 FQGNSA. Trimming cost V 3 bases and J 4 bases, with 9 bases left between them. The DNA of the CDR3 is TGTGCCAGCAGCTTTCTGAACGGCTATGGCTACACCTTC. Protein product: CASSFLNGYGYTF. The full variable domain, with the rest looked up from reference TRBV7-2 and TRBJ1-2, is GAGVSQSPSNKVTEKGKDVELRCDPISGHTALYWYRQSLGQGLEFLIYFQGNSAPDKSGLPSDRFSAERTGGSVSTLTIQRTQQEDSAVYLCASSFLNGYGYTFGSGTRLTVV.

This sequence joins TRBV5-1 and TRBJ2-5; perhaps TRBD1 as D (6 bases). The germline CDR1 and CDR2 sequences are SGHRS and YFSETQ. This CDR3 comprises 15 residues. V was shortened by 0 bases and J by 7 bases, with 16 bases between the two germline ends. As DNA, the CDR3 is TGCGCCAGCAGCTTGGCAGGGGCTATCGTGGGGACCCAGTACTTC. It yields the protein CASSLAGAIVGTQYF.

A few counts support this clonotype. The chain links TRBV2 to TRBJ1-6, with 8 bases matching TRBD1. The CDR3 runs to 14 residues. Per the germline V gene, CDR1 is SNHLY and CDR2 is FYNNEI. J gave up 8 bases and V 7 bases, and 7 bases lay outside the gene matches. The CDR3 coding sequence is TGTGCCAGCAATTTTGGACAGGGCTATTCACCCCTCCACTTT. Protein product: CASNFGQGYSPLHF.

V is TRBV30 and J is TRBJ2-3, with D possibly being TRBD2 (5 bases). The CDR3 is 13 amino acids. Germline V gene sequence: CDR1 GTSNPN, CDR2 SVGIG (reference sequence). Trimming pared 1 base from V and 4 bases from J, leaving 9 bases between. CDR3: CAWSDGVADTQYF. In nucleotides, the CDR3 is TGTGCCTGGAGTGACGGGGTCGCAGATACGCAGTATTTT.

There are many counts of this clonotype. V gene TRBV27 combines with J gene TRBJ2-3, with D unresolved. This CDR3 has 13 residues. Germline assignment: CDR1 MNHEY and CDR2 SMNVEV (reference sequence). The V and J ends lost 2 bases and 11 bases respectively, with 14 bases between them. CDR3 nucleotides: TGTGCCAGCAGTTTAGCTCTCCCCGCTCGGCAGTATTTT. It codes for CASSLALPARQYF.

In its sample, this clonotype was seen many times. V is TRBV7-8 and J is TRBJ2-7; D gene uncertain. In germline, CDR1 is SGHVS, CDR2 FQNEAQ. V was shortened by 7 bases and J by 4 bases, with 11 bases between the two germline ends. The CDR3 consists of 12 residues. Here the CDR3 DNA reads TGTGCCAGCACGTCCTATTGGTACGAGCAGTACTTC. Residues: CASTSYWYEQYF.

This clonotype was found many times. The V and J genes are TRBV20-1 and TRBJ2-1; D is unclear. Trimming removed 6 bases at V and 4 bases at J, with 13 bases between. Germline V gene lookup returns CDR1 DFQATT and CDR2 SNEGSKA (reference sequence). CDR3 length: 13 amino acids. CDR3 coding DNA: TGCAGTGCCCTCACACCAACATACAATGAGCAGTTCTTC. Its translation: CSALTPTYNEQFF.

The rearrangement uses TRBV5-1 and TRBJ2-1; 9 bases agree with TRBD2. The CDR3 contains 19 residues. Trimming cost V 1 base and J 8 bases; bases outside gene matches: 19. CDR1 SGHRS and CDR2 YFSETQ come from the germline V gene. The CDR3 sequence: CASSLFWAPGASGNDEQFF. In DNA form, the CDR3 reads TGCGCCAGCAGCTTGTTCTGGGCCCCTGGGGCTAGCGGGAATGATGAGCAGTTCTTC.

This clonotype was seen at least ten times. The chain recombines TRBV29-1 with TRBJ2-2; no firm D call. The CDR3 has 12 amino acids. The ends were cut back, 4 bases at V and 5 bases at J, with 8 bases in the middle. Germline V CDR1 and CDR2: SQVTM, ANQGSEA. The CDR3 DNA sequence: TGCAGCGTTGTGGCGGAAACCGGGGAGCTGTTTTTT. This codes for CSVVAETGELFF.

The rearrangement uses TRBV2 and TRBJ1-5, with TRBD1 matching over 8 bases. In germline, CDR1 is SNHLY, CDR2 FYNNEI. The V gene end was trimmed by 6 bases and the J gene end by 3 bases; junction bases not matched to a gene: 4. The CDR3 extends over 14 amino acids. The CDR3 nucleotides are TGTGCCAGCAGCTGGGACAGGCCCAATCAGCCCCAGCATTTT. It codes for CASSWDRPNQPQHF. Full variable domain (rest looked up from reference TRBV2 and TRBJ1-5): EPEVTQTPSHQVTQMGQEVILRCVPISNHLYFYWYRQILGQKVEFLVSFYNNEISEKSEIFDDQFSVERPDGSNFTLKIRSTKLEDSAMYFCASSWDRPNQPQHFGDGTRLSIL.